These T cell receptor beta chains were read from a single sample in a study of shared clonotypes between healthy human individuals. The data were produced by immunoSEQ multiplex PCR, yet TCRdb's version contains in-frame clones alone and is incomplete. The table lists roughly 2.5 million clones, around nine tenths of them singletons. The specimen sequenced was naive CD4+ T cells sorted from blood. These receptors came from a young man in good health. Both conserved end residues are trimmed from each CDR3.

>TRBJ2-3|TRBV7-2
ASSSSGTRFTDTQY
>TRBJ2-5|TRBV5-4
ASTVQGPQETQY
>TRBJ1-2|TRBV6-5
ASSYSSIAGYT
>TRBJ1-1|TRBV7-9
ASSLTGTESTEAF
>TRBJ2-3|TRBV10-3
AISEWGQGATDTQY
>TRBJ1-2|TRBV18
ASSSGTAYGYT
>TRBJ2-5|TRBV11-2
ASSRRQGYQETQY
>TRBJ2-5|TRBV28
ASSFFSVGTQY
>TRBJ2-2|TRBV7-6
ASSLAEGSGELF
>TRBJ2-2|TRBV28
ASSLLQAGELF
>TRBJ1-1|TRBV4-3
ASSQGQGNTEAF
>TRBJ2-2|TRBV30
AWRQDTGELF
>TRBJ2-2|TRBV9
ASRRTGQPNTGELF
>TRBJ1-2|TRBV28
ASSLRGTGLYGYT
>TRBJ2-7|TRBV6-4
ASSDSTRGKELEYPYEQY
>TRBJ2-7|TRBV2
ASRGTYLSYEQY
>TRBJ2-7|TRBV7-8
ASSLPLRTYEQY
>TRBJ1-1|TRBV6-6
ASTLLGNTEAF
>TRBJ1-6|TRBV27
ASRRVMDSPLH
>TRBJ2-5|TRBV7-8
ASSFGSEAGETQY
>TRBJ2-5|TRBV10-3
AISGVPGTDFPETQY
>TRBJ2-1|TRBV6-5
ASSYGGLTYNEQF
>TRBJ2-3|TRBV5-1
ASSLTGTSGPGDTQY
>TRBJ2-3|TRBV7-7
ASSQGLAGGDTQY
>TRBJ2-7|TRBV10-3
AIAILGGSDEQY
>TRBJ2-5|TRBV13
ASSSRQGGETQY
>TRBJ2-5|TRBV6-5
ASSMTGTARETQY
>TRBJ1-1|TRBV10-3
AISGQENTEAF
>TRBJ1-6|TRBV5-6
ASSGRTGTNSPLH
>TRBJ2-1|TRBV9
ASSAGTSVDNEQF
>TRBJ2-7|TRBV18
ASSPPSRSTYEQY
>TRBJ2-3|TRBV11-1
ASSLGFPQGGTDTQY
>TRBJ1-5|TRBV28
ASSLQGTNQPQH
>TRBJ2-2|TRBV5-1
ASRRSGVDLTGELF
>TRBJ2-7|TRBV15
ATSRGSYEQY
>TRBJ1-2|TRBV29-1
SVTTRLTSNYGYT
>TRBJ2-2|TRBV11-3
ASSLEGNTGELF
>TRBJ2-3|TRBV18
ASSPQEGGDTQY
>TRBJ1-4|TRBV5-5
ASSLGQAEKLF
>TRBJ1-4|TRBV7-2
ASSLDRQGGEKLF
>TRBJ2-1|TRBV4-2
ASSQAGTDSYNEQF
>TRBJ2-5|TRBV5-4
ASTKGGVGGRAQETQY
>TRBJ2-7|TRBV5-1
ASSPERSGRAESTYEQY
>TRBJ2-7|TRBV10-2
ASSTSGYEQY
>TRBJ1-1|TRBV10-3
AISESGGGTEAF
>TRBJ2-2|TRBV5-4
ASSFSGVNTGELF
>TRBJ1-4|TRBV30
AWQGLINEKLF
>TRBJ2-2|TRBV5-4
ASSSAGLNGELF
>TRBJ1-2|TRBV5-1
ASSWDPIRDRSIVGYT
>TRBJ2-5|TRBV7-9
ANPPSGRDQETQY
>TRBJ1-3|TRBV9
ASSVEARADSSGNTIY
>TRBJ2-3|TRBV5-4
ASSLDRTGGTDTQY
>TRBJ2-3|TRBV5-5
ASSLEGTDTQY
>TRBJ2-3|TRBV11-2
ASSFGTSDTDTQY
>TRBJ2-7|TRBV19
ASSSAGGPPYEQY
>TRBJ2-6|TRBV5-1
ASSLVGISGANVLT
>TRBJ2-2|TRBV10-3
AISLVDGELF
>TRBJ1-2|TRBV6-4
ASSDFPKGGYT
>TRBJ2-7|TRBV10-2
ASLGYEQY
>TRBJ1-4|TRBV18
ASSPPFWSPRQDNEKLF